One sample yielded the 5 T cell receptor beta chains listed below, sequenced in a study of somatic mutations in cytotoxic T cells in rheumatoid arthritis. Repertoires were generated with immunoSEQ multiplex PCR, while TCRdb's copy carries only in-frame clones and drops some. This sample has under 35,000 clones, with around nine tenths found just once. Sequenced: CD8+ T cells sorted from blood. The receptors come from an adult with rheumatoid arthritis.

The chain combines TRBV29-1 with TRBJ2-2; D not resolved. The V gene's germline CDR1 is SQVTM and CDR2 ANQGSEA. Deletions cut 2 bases from V and 1 base from J, with 5 bases between. The CDR3 length is 13 residues. CDR3 in DNA: TGCAGCGTTGAAAACAGGAACACCGGGGAGCTGTTTTTT. Its protein product is CSVENRNTGELFF.

The sample holds one count of this clone. The chain links TRBV9 to TRBJ2-7; 12 bases line up with TRBD2. Germline values: CDR1 SGDLS, CDR2 YYNGEE. This CDR3 region has 14 residues. V dropped 4 bases and J dropped 7; count of bases not matched to a gene: 6. DNA of the CDR3: TGTGCCAGCAGCCCACCGACTAGCGGGGGAGAGCAGTACTTC. Translation gives CASSPPTSGGEQYF.

The chain joins TRBV19 to TRBJ2-1, with D perhaps assigned TRBD1 or TRBD2 (5 bases each). Per the germline V gene, CDR1 is LNHDA and CDR2 is SQIVND (reference sequence). V lost 5 bases, J lost 7 bases, and 9 bases lay in between. There are 12 residues in the CDR3. The CDR3 region is CASSLGVNEQFF. In DNA, the CDR3 is TGTGCCAGTAGTTTGGGGGTGAATGAGCAGTTCTTC.

This chain links TRBV4-2 with TRBJ1-1; weak D call: TRBD1 (5 bases). The CDR3 sequence is 16 residues long. CDR1 and CDR2 (germline): LGHNA, YNFKEQ. V shed 4 bases and J shed 4 bases, with 19 bases lying between them. The CDR3 loop is CASSLGLRGIGTEAFF. The CDR3 coding sequence is TGTGCCAGCAGCCTGGGGCTGCGGGGGATCGGCACTGAAGCTTTCTTT.

J is TRBJ2-7 and V is TRBV4-1; D uncertain. Looked up from germline, CDR1 is MGHRA and CDR2 is YSYEKL. The length of the CDR3 is 14 residues. V was trimmed by 0 bases and J by 0 bases, leaving 6 bases between them. DNA for the CDR3: TGCGCCAGCAGCCAAGATGCCAGCTCCTACGAGCAGTACTTC. Its protein product is CASSQDASSYEQYF.